This TCR beta chain was observed in a study of cytomegalovirus exposure and HLA in healthy donors. General study findings and limits: As immune exposure information, only CMV serostatus was available. By HLA locus, TCR association rates varied in a later analysis, with DRB1 showing the most and HLA-C the fewest. The HLA-A and HLA-B alleles of most subjects were reportedly predicted accurately from TCR beta sequences.

Worth noting for this clone: The antigen remains undetermined.

V was trimmed by 1 base and J by 1 base, leaving 15 bases between them. Germline CDR1 and CDR2: MGHRA and YSYEKL. This CDR3 is built from 17 residues. PCR used 60 Vbeta primers and 13 Jbeta primers. Clones were read by immunoSEQ multiplex PCR, and TCRdb kept only the in-frame ones, dropping some. The sample has roughly 100,000 clones; roughly 80% are singletons. The clonotype was recovered from a man aged 30 to 45 in good health and CMV-seropositive. The sequenced material came from PBMCs. The chain carries TRBV4-1 and TRBJ2-3; D is undetermined. The CDR3 loop is CASSQGVLPLGTDTQYF. The CDR3 nucleotides read TGCGCCAGCAGCCAAGGAGTTCTTCCGCTGGGCACAGATACGCAGTATTTT.